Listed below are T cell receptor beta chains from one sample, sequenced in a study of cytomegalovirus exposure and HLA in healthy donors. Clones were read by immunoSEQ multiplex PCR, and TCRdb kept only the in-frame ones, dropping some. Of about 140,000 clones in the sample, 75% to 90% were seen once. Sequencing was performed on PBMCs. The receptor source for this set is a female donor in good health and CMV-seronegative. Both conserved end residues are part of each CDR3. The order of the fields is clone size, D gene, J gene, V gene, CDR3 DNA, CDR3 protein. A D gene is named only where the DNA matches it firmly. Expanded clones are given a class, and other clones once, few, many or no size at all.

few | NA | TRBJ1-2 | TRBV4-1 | TGCGCCAGCAGCCAATTCGGGACGGGAAACAGGGATGGCTACACCTTC | CASSQFGTGNRDGYTF
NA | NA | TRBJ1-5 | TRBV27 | TGTGCCAGCAGTTTAGACAGCTGGGGCAATCAGCCCCAGCATTTT | CASSLDSWGNQPQHF
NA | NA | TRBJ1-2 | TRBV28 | TGTGCCAGCAGTTCCTCTAGCCATGGCTACACCTTC | CASSSSSHGYTF
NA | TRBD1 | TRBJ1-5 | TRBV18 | TGTGCCAGCTCTTCCACAGGGGCTAATCAGCCCCAGCATTTT | CASSSTGANQPQHF
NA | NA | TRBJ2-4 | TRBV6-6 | TGTGCCAGCAGTTTACCGACTAGTGGGGACATTCAGTACTTC | CASSLPTSGDIQYF
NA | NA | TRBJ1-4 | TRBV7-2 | TGTGCCAGCAGCTTAGGCCGACAGAATGAAAAACTGTTTTTT | CASSLGRQNEKLFF
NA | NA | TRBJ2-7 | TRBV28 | TGTGCCAGCAGTTTAAGATTTGGAGTCAGCTCCTACGAGCAGTACTTC | CASSLRFGVSSYEQYF
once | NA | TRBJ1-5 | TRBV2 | TGTGCCAGCAGTATGGACAGCCTTAGCAATCAGCCCCAGCATTTT | CASSMDSLSNQPQHF
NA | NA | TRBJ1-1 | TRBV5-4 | TGTGCCAGCAGCCCGACAGAGGACCTGGGCACTGAAGCTTTCTTT | CASSPTEDLGTEAFF
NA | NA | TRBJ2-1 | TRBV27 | TGTGCCAGCAGTTATGCCGGGAGTGAGCAGTTCTTC | CASSYAGSEQFF
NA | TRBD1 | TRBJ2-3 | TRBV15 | TGTGCCACCAGCAGGGATACAGGGGGCACAGATACGCAGTATTTT | CATSRDTGGTDTQYF
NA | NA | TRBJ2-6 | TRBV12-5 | TGTGCTAGTGGTTTCTCCGGGGCCAACGTCCTGACTTTC | CASGFSGANVLTF
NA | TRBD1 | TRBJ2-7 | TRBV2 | TGTGCCAGCAGTCGGGACAGCCTTCTGGGGGAGCAGTACTTC | CASSRDSLLGEQYF
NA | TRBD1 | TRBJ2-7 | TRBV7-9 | TGTGCCAGCAGCCACACAAGGGGACAGGGCTACGAGCAGTACTTC | CASSHTRGQGYEQYF
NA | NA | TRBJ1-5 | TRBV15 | TGTGCCACCAGCAGAGATGGGGCAGAAGCTCAGCCCCAGCATTTT | CATSRDGAEAQPQHF
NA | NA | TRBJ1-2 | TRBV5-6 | TGTGCCAGCAGCTTGGTTGGGAGCGGGGACTATGGCTACACCTTC | CASSLVGSGDYGYTF